Only one count was recorded for the clone carrying this TCR beta chain. CDR3 length: 14 amino acids. Between the trimmed V and J ends, which lost 10 bases and 4 bases, there was a span of 19 bases. In germline, CDR1 is LNHDA, CDR2 SQIVND (reference sequence). The data are from a study of shared clonotypes between healthy human individuals. In the original analysis: Filtering was not the same, since immunoSEQ gave junction-only sequences without quality scores. Sequenced by immunoSEQ multiplex PCR; TCRdb stores in-frame clones only, minus some. Clone size and the V and J calls come from that table; the DNA yielded D and trimming. The data hold about 1.1 million clones, with approximately 75% observed a single time.

This TCR was sampled from a man aged 18 to 30 in good health. Some clones in this sample may be carry-over from other donors' samples. The sample was memory CD4+ T cells from PBMCs. Subset indicated: CD45RA-negative fraction. The chain carries TRBV19 and TRBJ1-2; a weak D match, TRBD1 (5 bases). The CDR3 loop is CATRKQDRAYGYTF. The DNA for the CDR3 is TGTGCCACTCGAAAACAGGATCGGGCCTATGGCTACACCTTC.